The source of this T cell receptor (beta chain) is a study of neurological immune-mediated disorders. Study findings and constraints: Healthy controls had more TCR clonal expansion than multiple sclerosis, which showed the least, whereas HTLV-1-associated myelopathy showed the most.

This clonotype was detected many times. Antigen specificity is unknown. Trimming left V 1 base short and J 2 bases short, with 10 bases between. From germline, CDR1 is SGDLS and CDR2 YYNGEE. The CDR3 sequence is 15 residues long. TCRdb independently ran MiXCR on the 5' RACE reads; one entry per CDR3 protein. The table includes approximately 51,000 distinct CDR3 sequences, about 3% detected once. This clonotype was sampled from a man aged 40-49 years with multiple sclerosis. The chain uses TRBV9 and TRBJ2-4; D may correspond to TRBD1 or TRBD2 (5 bases each). Sequences were obtained from PBMCs. The CDR3 nucleotides are TGTGCCAGCAGCGTAACCGGGGACCCCAAAAACATTCAGTACTTC. Translation gives CASSVTGDPKNIQYF.